These 16 T cell receptor beta chains were all obtained from the same sample, sequenced in a study of shared clonotypes between healthy human individuals. Here immunoSEQ multiplex PCR was the method, and the copy in TCRdb shows in-frame clones only, minus some. The sample includes around 510,000 clones, around 96% seen only once; the top ten take approximately 0.06%. Sequencing input: naive CD4+ T cells sorted from blood. Subset indicated: CD45RA+ positively selected. These receptors all stem from a woman aged 25 to 39 in good health.

The chain joins TRBV28 to TRBJ1-1, with D possibly being TRBD1 (6 bases). Looked up from germline, CDR1 is MDHEN and CDR2 is SYDVKM. The CDR3 is 17 residues long. The germline V and J ends were trimmed by 5 bases and 1 base, with 20 bases remaining between them. Written as DNA, the CDR3 is TGTGCCAGCAGTCTTTCCTCAGGGGCGGGGACGAACACTGAAGCTTTCTTT. Amino acids: CASSLSSGAGTNTEAFF.

This rearrangement joins TRBV28 to TRBJ2-3, with TRBD2 matching 11 bases. Germline lookup yields CDR1 MDHEN and CDR2 SYDVKM. This CDR3 contains 18 residues. The J segment lost 0 bases and the V segment lost 4 bases, leaving 9 bases of the junction unmatched. The CDR3 sequence: CASSSPGLADLSTDTQYF. The CDR3 DNA is TGTGCCAGCAGTTCACCGGGACTAGCGGATCTTAGCACAGATACGCAGTATTTT.

CDR3 region: CSVDPGLHETQYF. CDR3 nucleotide sequence: TGCAGCGTGGACCCGGGACTACACGAGACCCAGTACTTC. The J gene is TRBJ2-5, the V gene TRBV29-1, with TRBD2 matching over 7 bases. The germline V gene has CDR1 SQVTM and CDR2 ANQGSEA. The CDR3 totals 13 residues. V was clipped by 6 bases and J by 5 bases; unmatched bases: 9.

The count of this clone is one. The rearrangement joins TRBV5-4 to TRBJ2-2; the D is unclear. CDR1 and CDR2 (germline): SGHNT, YYREEE (reference sequence). The CDR3 length is 14 residues. Deletions cut 2 bases from V and 13 bases from J, with 18 bases between. CDR3 bases: TGTGCCAGCAGCTTTTGGCCGGCGAACGATCGGCTGTTTTTT. Translation gives CASSFWPANDRLFF.

The gene calls are TRBV28 and TRBJ2-7; D unresolved. Germline CDR1 MDHEN, CDR2 SYDVKM. CDR3 length: 17 amino acids. With 1 base removed from V and 5 bases from J, the gap between germline ends came to 21 bases. CDR3 sequence: CASSLSHQERNKNEQYF. The CDR3 DNA reads TGTGCCAGCAGTTTATCTCATCAGGAACGGAACAAGAACGAGCAGTACTTC.

The V gene is TRBV7-2, the J gene TRBJ2-3; 10 bases match TRBD2. V was pared by 5 bases and J by 1 base, with 6 bases of the junction left unmatched. Germline CDR1 and CDR2: SGHTA and FQGNSA. This CDR3 comprises 16 residues. CDR3 residues: CASSDGGTSGTDTQYF. Written as DNA, the CDR3 is TGTGCCAGCAGCGACGGTGGGACTAGCGGCACAGATACGCAGTATTTT.

The chain is built from TRBV28 and TRBJ2-5; D possibly corresponds to TRBD2 (6 bases). The germline gives CDR1 MDHEN, CDR2 SYDVKM. The ends were cut back, 6 bases at V and 3 bases at J, with 14 bases in the middle. This CDR3 contains 14 residues. The CDR3 nucleotides are TGTGCCAGCAGGGGGACTCACAGAAAAGAGACCCAGTACTTC. Amino acids: CASRGTHRKETQYF.

The CDR3 sequence: CASSQISGAAGRTDTQYF. The CDR3 DNA reads TGCGCCAGCAGCCAGATTTCCGGAGCTGCAGGGCGCACAGATACGCAGTATTTT. The chain links TRBV4-1 to TRBJ2-3; TRBD1 might be the D (5 bases). The germline V gene has CDR1 MGHRA and CDR2 YSYEKL. The CDR3 length is 18 residues. Trimming stripped 3 bases from V and 1 base from J, with 20 bases between.

This clone was found once. V and J are TRBV28 and TRBJ2-7, with 10 bases lining up with TRBD1. The CDR3 is made up of 12 amino acids. Germline trimming cut 8 bases from V and 6 bases from J; bases unmatched to any gene: 4. The germline gives CDR1 MDHEN, CDR2 SYDVKM. The CDR3 here is CASDRGRSEQYF. The DNA for the CDR3 is TGTGCCAGCGACAGGGGGCGGTCCGAGCAGTACTTC.

As to this clone: The sample contains more than one DNA sequence encoding this CDR3. The J gene is TRBJ2-7, the V gene TRBV2, with D possibly being TRBD2 (7 bases). The V end lost 3 bases, the J end lost 3 bases, and 12 bases lay between the germline ends. The CDR3 extends over 14 amino acids. The germline V gene has CDR1 SNHLY and CDR2 FYNNEI. The CDR3 protein is CASSERGGNYEQYF. The CDR3 bases are TGTGCCAGCAGTGAGAGGGGGGGAAACTACGAGCAGTACTTC.

CDR3 sequence reads: CASSLPSGLNYEQYF. The CDR3 region has the DNA TGCGCCAGCAGCTTACCCTCGGGACTCAACTACGAGCAGTACTTC. The rearrangement joins TRBV5-1 to TRBJ2-7, with D maybe TRBD2 (6 bases). The CDR3 spans 15 residues. Trimming pared 2 bases from V and 3 bases from J, leaving 15 bases between. Germline CDR1 is SGHRS and CDR2 is YFSETQ.

The chain has TRBV7-7 and TRBJ2-2; maybe TRBD2 (6 bases). The CDR3 contains 14 residues. Germline CDR1 SSHAT, CDR2 FNYEAQ (reference sequence). V lost 5 bases to trimming and J lost 3 bases, with 10 bases between them. In DNA, the CDR3 is TGTGCCAGCAGCAGAGTAGCGGACACCGGGGAGCTGTTTTTT. Translated, it gives CASSRVADTGELFF.

The gene calls are TRBV19 and TRBJ2-2, with D possibly TRBD2 on 6 matching bases. Trimming cost V 4 bases and J 0 bases, with 15 bases left between them. This CDR3 is built from 17 residues. Germline CDR1 is LNHDA and CDR2 is SQIVND (reference sequence). CDR3 bases: TGTGCCAGTAGTAAATGGGCGGGATCATCGAACACCGGGGAGCTGTTTTTT. Amino acids: CASSKWAGSSNTGELFF.

The V call is TRBV12-5, the J call TRBJ2-2; TRBD1 matches at 8 bases. Germline loops: CDR1 LGHNT, CDR2 FRNRAP. V lost 0 bases to trimming and J lost 9 bases; unmatched junction nucleotides: 18. The CDR3 spans 19 residues. CDR3 in DNA: TGTGCTAGTGGTTTGGTATTATTGGGACAGGATATTCGAGAGAGGGAGCTGTTTTTT. Translated, it gives CASGLVLLGQDIRERELFF.

The chain uses TRBV5-4 and TRBJ1-5; D is uncertain. V lost 4 bases and J 3 bases, leaving 14 bases between the germline ends. The CDR3 loop spans 15 amino acids. The germline gives CDR1 SGHNT, CDR2 YYREEE (reference sequence). The DNA of the CDR3 is TGTGCCAGCAGCCAAGATCGCAGGAACAATCAGCCCCAGCATTTT. Its translation is CASSQDRRNNQPQHF.

CDR3 coding DNA: TGTGCCAGCAGTTTACCCGGGGGGGGCAATGAGCAGTTCTTC. Residues: CASSLPGGGNEQFF. This chain uses TRBV27 with TRBJ2-1; 8 bases align to TRBD2. The J segment lost 6 bases and the V segment lost 2 bases, leaving 3 bases of the junction unmatched. The CDR3 runs to 14 residues. CDR1 and CDR2 from the germline V gene are MNHEY and SMNVEV (reference sequence).